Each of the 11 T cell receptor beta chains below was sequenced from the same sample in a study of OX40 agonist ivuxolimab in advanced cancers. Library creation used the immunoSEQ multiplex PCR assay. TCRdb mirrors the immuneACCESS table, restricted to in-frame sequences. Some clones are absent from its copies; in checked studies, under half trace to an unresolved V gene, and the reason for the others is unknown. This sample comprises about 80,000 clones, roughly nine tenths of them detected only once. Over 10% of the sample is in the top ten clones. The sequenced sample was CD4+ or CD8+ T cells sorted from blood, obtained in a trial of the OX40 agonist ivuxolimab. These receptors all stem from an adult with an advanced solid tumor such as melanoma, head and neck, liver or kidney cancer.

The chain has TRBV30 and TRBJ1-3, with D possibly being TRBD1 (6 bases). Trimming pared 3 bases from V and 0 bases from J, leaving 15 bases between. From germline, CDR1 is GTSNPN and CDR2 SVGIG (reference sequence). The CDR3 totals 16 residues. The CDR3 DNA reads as TGTGCCTGGAGCCGGGACACCGGGCCCTCTGGAAACACCATATATTTT. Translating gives CAWSRDTGPSGNTIYF.

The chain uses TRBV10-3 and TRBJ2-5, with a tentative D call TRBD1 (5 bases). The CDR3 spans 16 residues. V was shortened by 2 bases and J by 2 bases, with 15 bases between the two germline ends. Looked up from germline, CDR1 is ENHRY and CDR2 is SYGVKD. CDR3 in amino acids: CAISEAQAGPQETQYF. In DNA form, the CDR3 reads TGTGCCATCAGTGAGGCTCAGGCAGGGCCACAAGAGACCCAGTACTTC.

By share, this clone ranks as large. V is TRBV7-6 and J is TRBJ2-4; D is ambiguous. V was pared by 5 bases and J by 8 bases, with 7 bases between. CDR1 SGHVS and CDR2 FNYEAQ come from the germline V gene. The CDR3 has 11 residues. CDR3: CASSNGDIQYF. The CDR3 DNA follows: TGTGCCAGCAGCAATGGCGACATTCAGTACTTC.

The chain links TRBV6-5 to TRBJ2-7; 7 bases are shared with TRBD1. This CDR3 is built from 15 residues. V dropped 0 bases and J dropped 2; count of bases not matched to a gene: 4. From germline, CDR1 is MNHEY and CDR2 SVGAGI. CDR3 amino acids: CASSYSPQGAYEQYF. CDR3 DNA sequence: TGTGCCAGCAGTTACTCGCCGCAGGGGGCCTACGAGCAGTACTTC.

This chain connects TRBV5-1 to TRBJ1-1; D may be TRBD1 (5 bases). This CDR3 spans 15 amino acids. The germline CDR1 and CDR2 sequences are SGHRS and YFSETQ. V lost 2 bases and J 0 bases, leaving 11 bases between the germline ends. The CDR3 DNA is TGCGCCAGCAGCTTAGGGGCATTTATGAACACTGAAGCTTTCTTT. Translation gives CASSLGAFMNTEAFF.

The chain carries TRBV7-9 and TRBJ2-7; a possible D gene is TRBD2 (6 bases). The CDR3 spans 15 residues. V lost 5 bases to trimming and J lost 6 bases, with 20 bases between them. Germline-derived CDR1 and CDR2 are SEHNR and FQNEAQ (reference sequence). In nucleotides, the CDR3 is TGTGCCAGCAGCCCCGTCCACGCGGGACCCTCCGAGCAGTACTTC. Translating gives CASSPVHAGPSEQYF.

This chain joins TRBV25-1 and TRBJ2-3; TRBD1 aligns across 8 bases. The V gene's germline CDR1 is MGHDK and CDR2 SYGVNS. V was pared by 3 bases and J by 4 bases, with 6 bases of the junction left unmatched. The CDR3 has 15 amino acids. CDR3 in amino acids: CASSEDRVGADTQYF. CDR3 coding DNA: TGTGCCAGCAGTGAGGACAGGGTAGGGGCAGATACGCAGTATTTT.

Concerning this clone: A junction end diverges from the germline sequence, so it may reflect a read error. The CDR3, as DNA: TGTGCTAGCAGCCCCATGGGAGGTCAAGAGACCCAGTACTTC. It is translated as CASSPMGGQETQYF. V and J are TRBV7-7 and TRBJ2-5; tentatively, D is TRBD2 (6 bases). Germline loops: CDR1 SSHAT, CDR2 FNYEAQ (reference sequence). CDR3 length equals 14 residues. Full variable domain (missing parts from reference TRBV7-7 and TRBJ2-5): GAGVSQSPRYKVTKRGQDVTLRCDPISSHATLYWYQQALGQGPEFLTYFNYEAQPDKSGLPSDRFSAERPEGSISTLTIQRTEQRDSAMYRCASSPMGGQETQYFGPGTRLLVL.

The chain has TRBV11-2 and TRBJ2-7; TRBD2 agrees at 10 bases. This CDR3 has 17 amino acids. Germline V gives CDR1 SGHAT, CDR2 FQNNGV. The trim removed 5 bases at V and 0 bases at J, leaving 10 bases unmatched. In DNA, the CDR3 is TGTGCCAGCAGCGTACCGGGACTAGCGTTTAGCTCCTACGAGCAGTACTTC. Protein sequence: CASSVPGLAFSSYEQYF.

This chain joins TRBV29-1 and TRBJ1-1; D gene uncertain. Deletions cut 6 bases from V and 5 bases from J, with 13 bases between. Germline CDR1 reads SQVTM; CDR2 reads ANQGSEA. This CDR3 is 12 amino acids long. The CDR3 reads CSVSEQRTEAFF. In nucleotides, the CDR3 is TGCAGCGTGAGCGAACAGCGAACTGAAGCTTTCTTT. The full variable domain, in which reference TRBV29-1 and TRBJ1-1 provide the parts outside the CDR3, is SAVISQKPSRDICQRGTSLTIQCQVDSQVTMMFWYRQQPGQSLTLIATANQGSEATYESGFVIDKFPISRPNLTFSTLTVSNMSPEDSSIYLCSVSEQRTEAFFGQGTRLTVV.

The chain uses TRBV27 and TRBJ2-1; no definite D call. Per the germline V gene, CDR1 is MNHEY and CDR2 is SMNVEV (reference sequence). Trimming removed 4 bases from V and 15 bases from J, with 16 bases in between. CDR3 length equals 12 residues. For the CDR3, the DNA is TGTGCCAGCAGTTCGGCAGCCGGCGGACGGTTCTTC. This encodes CASSSAAGGRFF.